This T cell receptor (beta chain) was captured by sequencing in a study of blood T cell repertoires in COVID-19. Study as a whole: The cDNA or gDNA used as material had been derived from T cells, B-cell-depleted T cells, or PBMCs.

With respect to this clone: At the DNA level, this CDR3 is encoded by other sequences in the same sample as well.

Patients of the Seattle cohort, enrolled during active infection, were followed longitudinally. Germline CDR1 MNHEY, CDR2 SVGAGI. The CDR3 spans 12 residues. J was trimmed by 5 bases and V by 5 bases; bases with no gene match: 2. In the authors' methods: Estimation of nucleated cell counts was performed using reference gene primer amplification. Assay used: immunoSEQ multiplex PCR; TCRdb lists only in-frame clones, some missing. The V and J calls and the clone size are those of that table, but D and trimming were determined from the DNA. The data show 450,000 or so clones, 75% to 90% seen once. The chain employs TRBV6-5 and TRBJ1-1; TRBD1 aligns across 7 bases. The sequenced material came from peripheral blood. This TCR was sampled from a woman aged 40-49 years with COVID-19, enrolled during active disease. CDR3 loop: CASSPQGTEAFF. The CDR3 nucleotides are TGTGCCAGCAGTCCACAGGGGACTGAAGCTTTCTTT.